This T cell receptor beta chain was observed in a study of blood T cell repertoires in COVID-19. TCRdb keeps only in-frame clones here, not all; method: immunoSEQ multiplex PCR. The profile shows about 200,000 clones, roughly 88% of them singletons. The ends lost 3 bases at V and 8 bases at J; junction bases unmatched: 8. CDR3 length equals 14 residues. Per germline, CDR1 SEHNR and CDR2 FQNEAQ (reference sequence). Source material: PBMCs or T cells enriched from blood (not recorded which). The chain combines TRBV7-9 with TRBJ1-2, with TRBD1 matching 8 bases. The receptor was derived from a man aged 40-50 years with acute COVID-19. This chain's CDR3 is CASSFNQGAWGYTF. CDR3 coding DNA: TGTGCCAGCAGCTTTAATCAGGGGGCCTGGGGCTACACCTTC.